The 8 T cell receptor beta chains reported below all come from one sample, sequenced in a study of cytomegalovirus exposure and HLA in healthy donors. A multiplex PCR was run with 60 Vbeta primers and 13 Jbeta primers. The data were produced by immunoSEQ multiplex PCR, yet TCRdb's version contains in-frame clones alone and is incomplete. The sample lists about 98,000 clones; 75% to 90% were seen once. Source material: PBMCs. These receptors were taken from a man in his forties in good health and CMV-seronegative.

This rearrangement joins TRBV7-9 to TRBJ2-1, with 12 nucleotides matching TRBD1. This CDR3 spans 19 amino acids. Germline V gives CDR1 SEHNR, CDR2 FQNEAQ (reference sequence). Trimming removed 5 bases from V and 8 bases from J; junction bases left unmatched: 19. The DNA for the CDR3 is TGTGCCAGCAGCCGATTCTCCGGGACAGGGGGCGCATTTGGCTATGAGCAGTTCTTC. Translated, it gives CASSRFSGTGGAFGYEQFF. The complete variable domain, with remaining parts taken from reference TRBV7-9 and TRBJ2-1, reads DTGVSQNPRHKITKRGQNVTFRCDPISEHNRLYWYRQTLGQGPEFLTYFQNEAQLEKSRLLSDRFSAERPKGSFSTLEIQRTEQGDSAMYLCASSRFSGTGGAFGYEQFFGPGTRLTVL.

This clone was seen once. This chain links TRBV5-1 with TRBJ1-4; 7 bases map to TRBD1. Germline values: CDR1 SGHRS, CDR2 YFSETQ. The CDR3 contains 14 residues. The V and J ends lost 4 bases and 5 bases, in that order; junction bases with no gene match: 5. This CDR3 is CASSQPGGNEKLFF. As DNA, the CDR3 is TGCGCCAGCAGCCAGCCAGGGGGGAATGAAAAACTGTTTTTT.

V is TRBV9 and J is TRBJ2-5, with D maybe TRBD2 (6 bases). There are 15 residues in the CDR3. Germline CDR1 and CDR2: SGDLS and YYNGEE. With 3 bases removed from V and 0 bases from J, the gap between germline ends came to 12 bases. CDR3 sequence (DNA): TGTGCCAGCAGCGCCGGGACTTTGGACCAAGAGACCCAGTACTTC. Encoded protein: CASSAGTLDQETQYF.

The CDR3 nucleotides are TGTGCCAGCAGTGCTCCCCTTCTAGCGGGGGACACCTACGAGCAGTACTTC. Amino acid sequence: CASSAPLLAGDTYEQYF. This rearrangement joins TRBV28 to TRBJ2-7; 10 positions agree with TRBD2. V lost 5 bases and J lost 2; bases outside the gene matches: 12. The CDR3 has 17 amino acids. Germline-derived CDR1 and CDR2 are MDHEN and SYDVKM. The whole variable domain, filled in from reference TRBV28 and TRBJ2-7, reads DVKVTQSSRYLVKRTGEKVFLECVQDMDHENMFWYRQDPGLGLRLIYFSYDVKMKEKGDIPEGYSVSREKKERFSLILESASTNQTSMYLCASSAPLLAGDTYEQYFGPGTRLTVT.

In this sample, this clone turned up a few times. The genes are TRBV11-2 and TRBJ1-3; D remains ambiguous. Germline CDR1 SGHAT, CDR2 FQNNGV. V lost 4 bases and J lost 7, with 17 bases in between. This CDR3 contains 15 residues. The CDR3 DNA follows: TGTGCCAGCAGCTACAACGGAGGTCGGGCGAACACCATATATTTT. It yields the protein CASSYNGGRANTIYF.

V usage is TRBV14 and J usage is TRBJ1-4; D remains ambiguous. There are 13 residues in the CDR3. In germline, CDR1 is SGHDN, CDR2 FVKESK. Trimming cost V 3 bases and J 4 bases, with 6 bases left between them. The CDR3 coding sequence is TGTGCCAGCAGCCAGAGCCTTAATGAAAAACTGTTTTTT. This encodes CASSQSLNEKLFF.

This clone was recorded only once. The chain's CDR3 is CASSPRGAGGRETQYF. CDR3 DNA: TGTGCCAGTAGTCCCCGGGGAGCGGGGGGGCGGGAGACCCAGTACTTC. The chain links TRBV19 to TRBJ2-5, with TRBD2 matching 10 bases. This CDR3 is built from 16 residues. The V gene's germline CDR1 is LNHDA and CDR2 SQIVND (reference sequence). V lost 5 bases and J lost 5; bases outside the gene matches: 11.

This clone was detected only a few times. This chain uses TRBV5-4 with TRBJ1-1; D is ambiguous. This CDR3 is 15 amino acids long. V was cut by 0 bases and J by 0 bases, with 9 bases left in between. Germline CDR1 SGHNT, CDR2 YYREEE (reference sequence). The DNA of the CDR3 is TGTGCCAGCAGCTTGGCTGGTAGATTGAACACTGAAGCTTTCTTT. As protein: CASSLAGRLNTEAFF.